This T cell receptor (beta chain) was found in a study of T cells in Graves' hyperthyroidism and ophthalmopathy. Study-level findings and limits: Model predictions of ophthalmopathy came a median around 7.1 months before onset. Blood also showed most of the thyroid clonotypes that were expanded above 0.001.

Per the germline V gene, CDR1 is SNHLY and CDR2 is FYNNEI. The V gene lost 6 bases and the J gene lost 3 bases, with 14 bases spanning the gap. The CDR3 totals 15 residues. Lactation, pregnancy, other autoimmune disease or uncontrolled infection excluded patients. Orbital computed tomography and thyroid ultrasound, together with serum TRAb and thyroxine and clinical symptoms, were used for diagnoses. A few counts support this clonotype. Its antigen is not known. Amplified TCR beta CDR3 regions derived from RNA transcripts. Primed by the HTBI set, a first-round RT-PCR was run on the TCR CDR3. TCRdb re-derived calls from the multiplex PCR reads in MiXCR, one entry per CDR3 protein. Of over 650,000 distinct CDR3 sequences listed, just under 45% are singletons.

Sequencing was done on a sample of peripheral blood or thyroid tissue (not recorded which). The chain employs TRBV2 and TRBJ2-2; D remains unclear. The receptor's source is an adult man with Graves' disease, either hyperthyroidism or ophthalmopathy (not recorded which). The chain's CDR3 is CASRRLAVDTGELFF. The DNA for the CDR3 is TGTGCCAGCAGGAGATTGGCCGTCGACACCGGGGAGCTGTTTTTT.